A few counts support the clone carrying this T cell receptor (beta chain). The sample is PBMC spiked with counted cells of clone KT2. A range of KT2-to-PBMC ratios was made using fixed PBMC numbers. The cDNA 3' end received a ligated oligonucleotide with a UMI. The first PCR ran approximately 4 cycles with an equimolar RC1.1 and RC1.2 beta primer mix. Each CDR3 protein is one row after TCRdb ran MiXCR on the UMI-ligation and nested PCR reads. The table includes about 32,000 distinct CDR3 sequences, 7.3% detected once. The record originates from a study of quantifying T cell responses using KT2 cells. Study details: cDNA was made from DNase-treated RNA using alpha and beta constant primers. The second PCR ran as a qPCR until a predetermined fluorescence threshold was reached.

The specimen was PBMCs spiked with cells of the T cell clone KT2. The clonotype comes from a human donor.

The CDR3 DNA sequence: TGTGCCAGCAGCTTAGGTTTGGATTATCAGCCCCAGCATTTT. It codes for CASSLGLDYQPQHF. The gene calls are TRBV13 and TRBJ1-5; D remains unclear. The CDR3 totals 14 residues. Germline CDR1 and CDR2: PRHDT and FYEKMQ (reference sequence). Between the trimmed V and J ends, which lost 0 bases and 5 bases, there was a span of 8 bases.